The 3 T cell receptor beta chains in this list originate from one sample, sequenced in a study of T cells in Graves' hyperthyroidism and ophthalmopathy. RNA transcripts gave rise to amplified TCR beta CDR3 regions. The TCR CDR3 first-round RT-PCR relied on the HTBI primer set. Via MiXCR, TCRdb re-called the multiplex PCR reads, giving one row per CDR3 protein. Of roughly 500,000 distinct CDR3 sequences detected, 46% appear once; the ten largest clones hold around 47%. What was sequenced was peripheral blood or thyroid tissue (not recorded which). These receptor sequences come from an adult woman with Graves' disease, either hyperthyroidism or ophthalmopathy (not recorded which).

The V and J genes are TRBV10-3 and TRBJ1-2, with 9 bases that match TRBD1. V lost 2 bases and J lost 8; bases outside the gene matches: 9. Germline loops: CDR1 ENHRY, CDR2 SYGVKD. This CDR3 is 15 amino acids long. In nucleotides, the CDR3 is TGTGCCATCAGTGAGCCCCGGGGACAGGGATACGGCTACACCTTC. This translates into CAISEPRGQGYGYTF.

The chain recombines TRBV10-3 with TRBJ1-6, with a possible D match to TRBD1 (6 bases). This CDR3 has 14 amino acids. Trimming shortened V by 4 bases and J by 5 bases, and 9 bases separated the two germline ends. CDR1 is ENHRY, CDR2 SYGVKD, per germline. The CDR3 DNA reads as TGTGCCATCAGTGGGGACAAGGATAATTCACCCCTCCACTTT. It codes for CAISGDKDNSPLHF.

This clonotype was seen repeatedly, ten times or more. This chain connects TRBV10-3 to TRBJ1-5, with a weak D call TRBD1 (5 bases). This CDR3 has 16 amino acids. Between the trimmed V and J ends, which lost 0 bases and 3 bases, there was a span of 12 bases. Germline V gene sequence: CDR1 ENHRY, CDR2 SYGVKD. CDR3 nucleotides: TGTGCCATCAGTGAGTCGAAAGGGGACCTCAATCAGCCCCAGCATTTT. Encoded protein: CAISESKGDLNQPQHF.